This entry features one T cell receptor (beta chain) sequence. The target of this receptor is not known. Base qualities are not recorded, but no much larger clone differs from it by a single base. These data are taken from a study of blood T cells in healthy people across ages (dated by TCRdb to between 2014 and 2017). Describing the broader study: In model experiments, roughly one uniquely barcoded TCR beta cDNA molecule per two T cells was captured by template switching. The study measured age-related changes in TCR beta repertoire diversity using deep sequencing normalized with unique cDNA molecular identifiers. The donors were divided into four age groups: young (average approximately 17 years), middle-aged (approximately 41), aged (approximately 62) and long-lived (nearly 85). To avoid experimental bias, donors of different ages were randomly spread across the sequencing lanes. Using the same blood draw, the study looked at two additional independent replicas of 1 million unique cDNA reads for two donors, one aged 18 to 30 and the other aged 80 or older. Points the paper makes about the study in general: Observed TCR beta diversity per million T cells fell roughly linearly with age, and a significant reduction was already apparent by age around 44. Since profiling was done on bulk unsorted PBMCs, naive and antigen-experienced compartments could not be conclusively compared. Compared with the aged group, the long-lived group had more naive CD4+ T cells, fewer expanded clones and increased TCR diversity, a pattern suggesting age selection. Donor CMV infection status was unknown, potentially confounding age-related changes in expanded clonotypes. Estimates of total diversity from one million sequenced T cells were regarded as lower bounds and underestimates. The percentage of naive T cells measured by flow cytometry correlated strongly with observed TCR beta diversity.

The library was made by 5' RACE. TCRdb lists the instrument as Illumina HiSeq 2500. A second PCR of roughly 6 to 12 cycles was run with a J-beta primer mix and a sample-barcoded 5' primer. Each TCR beta cDNA molecule received a unique molecular identifier from a template-switch 5' adaptor carrying 12 random nucleotides. At least 3 million CDR3-containing paired-end reads were obtained from each sample. All of the RNA was converted into first-strand cDNA using the Mint cDNA synthesis kit, with a TRBC-specific oligonucleotide serving as the primer. Following uracil-DNA glycosylase treatment, all cDNA underwent a first 18-cycle PCR with the universal primers M1SS and BC2_uni_R. For the original study's pipeline: Normalization of each sample was performed by random selection of 1 million high-quality reads, each carrying a distinct molecular identifier. Instead of being binned into consensus sequences, reads that shared molecular identifiers were thrown out. MiTCR, with a Q25 quality threshold and the strictest error-elimination algorithm, was used for CDR3 identification, clonotype clustering and error correction. Lower-bound total TCR beta diversity was estimated with a nonparametric unseen species model using Euler transformation. TCRdb cleaned the public reads at Q25 with fastp, built clones with MiXCR and kept in-frame beta chains. Each entry is one CDR3 protein sequence, shown with its most common DNA and genes. The V and J calls reflect TCRdb's pipeline rather than the authors' work. This sample comprises about 1.1 million distinct CDR3 sequences, approximately 38% of them detected only once. Jointly, the top ten make up about an eighth of the sample.

Including the terminal cysteine and phenylalanine, the CDR3 comprises 14 residues. Left in the record is the CDR3 DNA by itself, 42 bases read in frame from the first base. The germline V gene supplies CDR1 SGDLS and CDR2 YYNGEE. V gives up 3 bases and J gives up 3 bases, and the segment between their germline ends measures 11 bases. The roughly 38 donors, aged roughly 6 to 95 years, were systemically healthy Caucasian individuals from Russia. Roughly 9.5 milliliters of peripheral blood were drawn from each donor into EDTA-treated Vacutainer tubes. PBMCs were isolated by Ficoll-Paque density-gradient centrifugation, with at least 6.5 million obtained per sample. Trizol reagent was used to extract total RNA from PBMCs, with at least 6 micrograms per sample. For every donor, flow cytometry on a PBMC aliquot measured the percentage of naive CD45RAhigh/CD27high T cells.

The V and J segments used are TRBV9 and TRBJ2-3, with the identity of the D gene unclear. The source of this sequence is a man aged 18 to 35 in good health. Input material: blood. The DNA sequence reads TGTGCCAGCAGCGACTCGGTGGGGACAGATACGCAGTATTTT. The resulting protein is CASSDSVGTDTQYF.